The rows below give T cell receptor beta chains drawn from one sample of a study of blood T cell repertoires in COVID-19. The table came from immunoSEQ multiplex PCR; TCRdb's copy has only in-frame clones and leaves some out. The sample carries tens of thousands of clones, over 75% recorded once. Sequencing was done on a sample of peripheral blood. The receptors originated from a human donor with active COVID-19. The donor label of this sample is uncertain. The CDR3 runs from the conserved cysteine through the conserved F or W. Each record gives: D gene, J gene, clone size, V gene, CDR3 protein, CDR3 DNA. A D gene is named only where the DNA matches it firmly. Part of the rows lack a size; the others show once, few, many or a class for expanded clones.

D: .
J: TRBJ2-7
size: .
V: TRBV11-2
CDR3: CASSLVIRGLLGSEQYF
DNA: TGTGCCAGCAGCTTAGTGATCAGGGGCCTCCTGGGCTCCGAGCAGTACTTC

D: .
J: TRBJ2-3
size: .
V: TRBV10-1
CDR3: CASSKTSSGPDTQYF
DNA: TGCGCCAGCAGTAAGACTAGTAGTGGCCCAGATACGCAGTATTTT

D: .
J: TRBJ1-2
size: .
V: TRBV19
CDR3: CASSIQGIGYGYTF
DNA: TGTGCCAGTAGTATACAGGGAATAGGCTATGGCTACACCTTC

D: .
J: TRBJ2-1
size: .
V: TRBV5-1
CDR3: CASTPRGATYNEQFF
DNA: TGCGCCAGCACACCCCGGGGGGCCACCTACAATGAGCAGTTCTTC

D: TRBD1
J: TRBJ1-6
size: many
V: TRBV18
CDR3: CASSRDSSSYNSPLHF
DNA: TGTGCCAGCTCGCGGGACAGCAGCTCCTATAATTCACCCCTCCACTTT

D: .
J: TRBJ1-1
size: .
V: TRBV12-3/TRBV12-4
CDR3: CASSLAQGTEAFF
DNA: TGTGCCAGCAGTTTAGCTCAGGGCACTGAAGCTTTCTTT

D: TRBD1
J: TRBJ2-2
size: once
V: TRBV13
CDR3: CASSLGDRGFPGELFF
DNA: TGTGCCAGCAGCTTAGGGGACAGGGGTTTCCCCGGGGAGCTGTTTTTT

D: .
J: TRBJ2-3
size: .
V: TRBV5-1
CDR3: CASSLTGFSTDTQYF
DNA: TGCGCCAGCAGCTTGACAGGATTTAGCACAGATACGCAGTATTTT

D: .
J: TRBJ1-3
size: .
V: TRBV4-1
CDR3: CASSQPPGVPTTAGNTIYF
DNA: TGCGCCAGCAGCCAACCCCCGGGGGTCCCTACAACAGCAGGAAACACCATATATTTT

D: .
J: TRBJ2-7
size: .
V: TRBV19
CDR3: CASSMRQGRWEQYF
DNA: TGTGCCAGTAGTATGAGGCAGGGGCGGTGGGAGCAGTACTTC

D: TRBD1
J: TRBJ1-1
size: .
V: TRBV6-5
CDR3: CASSYRQGQGTEAFF
DNA: TGTGCCAGCAGTTACAGACAGGGACAGGGCACTGAAGCTTTCTTT

D: .
J: TRBJ1-4
size: once
V: TRBV15
CDR3: CATSRDSQGDEKLFF
DNA: TGTGCCACCAGCAGAGATTCTCAAGGGGATGAAAAACTGTTTTTT

D: .
J: TRBJ1-5
size: few
V: TRBV29-1
CDR3: CSVLQGYQPQHF
DNA: TGCAGCGTACTACAGGGCTATCAGCCCCAGCATTTT

D: .
J: TRBJ1-5
size: .
V: TRBV2
CDR3: CASSPHRTINQPQHF
DNA: TGTGCCAGCAGTCCTCATCGGACAATCAATCAGCCCCAGCATTTT

D: TRBD2
J: TRBJ2-7
size: .
V: TRBV10-3
CDR3: CAISEAGTSGSWEQYF
DNA: TGTGCCATCAGTGAGGCCGGGACTAGCGGGAGTTGGGAGCAGTACTTC

D: .
J: TRBJ2-7
size: .
V: TRBV25-1
CDR3: CASRGAKAYEQYF
DNA: TGTGCCAGCAGAGGGGCTAAGGCCTACGAGCAGTACTTC

D: .
J: TRBJ2-5
size: .
V: TRBV19
CDR3: CASSTPEEGRETQYF
DNA: TGTGCCAGTAGTACACCCGAGGAGGGCCGAGAGACCCAGTACTTC

D: .
J: TRBJ2-4
size: .
V: TRBV9
CDR3: CASSVDIGRQGGSIQYF
DNA: TGTGCCAGCAGCGTAGATATTGGTCGGCAAGGGGGTAGCATTCAGTACTTC

D: .
J: TRBJ1-2
size: .
V: TRBV7-8
CDR3: CASRRGGNGYGYTF
DNA: TGTGCCAGCAGGCGGGGTGGGAACGGGTATGGCTACACCTTC

D: TRBD2
J: TRBJ2-2
size: .
V: TRBV5-1
CDR3: CASSAGLANTGELFF
DNA: TGCGCCAGCAGCGCGGGACTAGCGAACACCGGGGAGCTGTTTTTT

D: TRBD1
J: TRBJ1-5
size: .
V: TRBV6-5
CDR3: CASRIGTVNQPQHF
DNA: TGTGCCAGCAGAATTGGGACAGTCAATCAGCCCCAGCATTTT

D: .
J: TRBJ1-5
size: .
V: TRBV6-5
CDR3: CASRGHHNQPQHF
DNA: TGTGCCAGCAGGGGACATCACAATCAGCCCCAGCATTTT

D: TRBD1
J: TRBJ1-3
size: .
V: TRBV6-5
CDR3: CAGARGLGNTIYF
DNA: TGTGCCGGCGCCAGGGGGCTCGGAAACACCATATATTTT

D: TRBD2
J: TRBJ2-7
size: .
V: TRBV19
CDR3: CASSATSGPLYEQYF
DNA: TGTGCCAGTAGTGCAACTAGCGGGCCCCTCTACGAGCAGTACTTC

D: .
J: TRBJ1-2
size: .
V: TRBV2
CDR3: CASSDRNYGYTF
DNA: TGTGCCAGCAGTGATCGTAACTATGGCTACACCTTC

D: .
J: TRBJ1-2
size: .
V: TRBV5-1
CDR3: CASDRGEGSYGYTF
DNA: TGCGCCAGCGACCGGGGAGAGGGCTCCTATGGCTACACCTTC

D: TRBD2
J: TRBJ2-1
size: .
V: TRBV7-2
CDR3: CASSPPGGRVYEQFF
DNA: TGTGCCAGCAGCCCTCCTGGCGGGAGGGTCTATGAGCAGTTCTTC

D: .
J: TRBJ2-3
size: once
V: TRBV13
CDR3: CASSSAGFTDTQYF
DNA: TGTGCCAGCAGCTCTGCGGGGTTCACAGATACGCAGTATTTT

D: .
J: TRBJ1-5
size: .
V: TRBV5-1
CDR3: CASSLEGVRNNQPQHF
DNA: TGCGCCAGCAGCTTGGAGGGGGTGAGGAACAATCAGCCCCAGCATTTT

D: TRBD1
J: TRBJ2-7
size: .
V: TRBV5-1
CDR3: CASSSATGSGEQYF
DNA: TGCGCCAGCAGCTCAGCGACAGGGTCAGGCGAGCAGTACTTC

D: TRBD2
J: TRBJ2-7
size: .
V: TRBV12-3/TRBV12-4
CDR3: CASSLGGSDEQYF
DNA: TGTGCCAGCAGTTTGGGAGGGTCGGACGAGCAGTACTTC

D: TRBD1
J: TRBJ2-7
size: .
V: TRBV11-3
CDR3: CASSLGTGAFYEQYF
DNA: TGTGCCAGCAGCTTAGGGACAGGGGCCTTCTACGAGCAGTACTTC

D: .
J: TRBJ2-7
size: .
V: TRBV5-4
CDR3: CASSLDQASSYEQYF
DNA: TGTGCCAGCAGCTTGGACCAGGCGAGCTCCTACGAGCAGTACTTC

D: .
J: TRBJ2-3
size: .
V: TRBV6-6
CDR3: CASSYRSSSTDTQYF
DNA: TGTGCCAGCAGTTACAGGTCTAGCAGCACAGATACGCAGTATTTT

D: TRBD2
J: TRBJ2-3
size: .
V: TRBV7-3
CDR3: CASSLGLAGGKTDTQYF
DNA: TGTGCCAGCAGCTTAGGACTAGCGGGGGGAAAAACAGATACGCAGTATTTT

D: .
J: TRBJ1-1
size: .
V: TRBV3-1/TRBV3-2
CDR3: CASSQVAVAPGAFF
DNA: TGTGCCAGCAGCCAAGTAGCCGTGGCACCCGGAGCTTTCTTT

D: .
J: TRBJ2-7
size: once
V: TRBV6-2/TRBV6-3
CDR3: CASSGSESTYEQYF
DNA: TGTGCCAGCAGTGGGTCGGAGAGCACCTACGAGCAGTACTTC

D: TRBD1
J: TRBJ2-1
size: .
V: TRBV27
CDR3: CASRQQGIVRQFF
DNA: TGTGCCAGCAGGCAACAGGGGATAGTTCGGCAGTTCTTC

D: .
J: TRBJ2-5
size: .
V: TRBV10-3
CDR3: CATAGLQEETQYF
DNA: TGTGCCACCGCGGGACTCCAGGAAGAGACCCAGTACTTC

D: TRBD2
J: TRBJ2-7
size: .
V: TRBV19
CDR3: CASSSGTSELRQYF
DNA: TGTGCCAGTAGCTCCGGGACTAGCGAGTTGAGGCAGTACTTC

D: .
J: TRBJ2-1
size: .
V: TRBV6-4
CDR3: CASSDSISGRHEQFF
DNA: TGTGCCAGCAGTGACTCGATCTCAGGGAGGCATGAGCAGTTCTTC

D: .
J: TRBJ2-6
size: once
V: TRBV4-3
CDR3: CASSQGYASGANVLTF
DNA: TGCGCCAGCAGCCAAGGGTACGCGTCTGGGGCCAACGTCCTGACTTTC

D: .
J: TRBJ1-2
size: .
V: TRBV24-1
CDR3: CATSDSGGYTF
DNA: TGTGCCACCAGTGATTCCGGTGGCTACACCTTC

D: TRBD2
J: TRBJ2-1
size: .
V: TRBV6-6
CDR3: CARPKRGYLAGVEQFF
DNA: TGTGCCAGACCAAAAAGGGGGTATCTAGCGGGAGTTGAGCAGTTCTTC

D: .
J: TRBJ2-7
size: .
V: TRBV19
CDR3: CASSIAGTPYYEQYF
DNA: TGTGCCAGTAGTATAGCAGGGACACCGTACTACGAGCAGTACTTC